This TCR beta chain was sequenced during a study of T cell changes during pregnancy in multiple sclerosis. With V trimmed by 5 bases and J by 3 bases, 13 bases remained unmatched. The CDR3 spans 18 residues. Germline V gene data show CDR1 as SNHLY and CDR2 as FYNNEI. Only in-frame clones appear in the TCRdb table, and some are missing; sequencing was by immunoSEQ multiplex PCR. Among roughly 110,000 clones listed, around 92% were seen once. This chain links TRBV2 with TRBJ1-1; 12 bases agree with TRBD1. The sample here was peripheral blood, taken after pregnancy. This TCR was sampled from a female donor with multiple sclerosis, enrolled in a pregnancy study. The CDR3 DNA is TGTGCCAGCAGTCCCGGGACAGGGGGCGGGGGTTCTTACACTGAAGCTTTCTTT. This gives the protein CASSPGTGGGGSYTEAFF.